These 5 T cell receptor beta chains were all obtained from the same sample, sequenced in a study of blood T cell repertoires in COVID-19. Clones were sequenced by immunoSEQ multiplex PCR, and TCRdb holds only the in-frame ones, with some missing. Of roughly 330,000 clones in the sample, 80% to 90% were seen once. Sample: PBMCs or T cells enriched from blood (not recorded which). These receptors originate from a woman between 25 and 40 years old who had recovered from COVID-19.

The chain couples TRBV5-4 to TRBJ2-1, with D perhaps TRBD2 (6 bases). Trimming stripped 9 bases from V and 7 bases from J, with 14 bases between. There are 12 residues in the CDR3. From germline, CDR1 is SGHNT and CDR2 YYREEE (reference sequence). CDR3 amino acids: CAIGTGANEQFF. CDR3 nucleotide sequence: TGTGCCATTGGGACTGGAGCGAATGAGCAGTTCTTC.

The V gene is TRBV28, the J gene TRBJ2-7; 12 bases map to TRBD1. J was trimmed by 6 bases and V by 6 bases; bases with no gene match: 6. CDR3 length equals 14 residues. Germline values: CDR1 MDHEN, CDR2 SYDVKM. Here the CDR3 DNA reads TGTGCCAGCAGGACCCGGGACAGGGGGCCCGAGCAGTACTTC. Its protein product is CASRTRDRGPEQYF.

The CDR3 loop reads CASSLGVSYEQYF. The CDR3 DNA reads TGTGCCAGCTCACTCGGGGTCTCCTACGAGCAGTACTTC. The rearrangement joins TRBV18 to TRBJ2-7; TRBD2 is a possible D gene (5 bases). CDR1 KGHSH and CDR2 LQKENI come from the germline V gene. V lost 4 bases to trimming and J lost 0 bases, with 7 bases between them. CDR3 length: 13 residues.

The chain is built from TRBV5-6 and TRBJ1-4, with TRBD1 identical over 9 bases. Germline V lookup: CDR1 SGHDT, CDR2 YYEEEE. CDR3 length: 16 amino acids. The V and J ends lost 4 bases and 8 bases, in that order; junction bases with no gene match: 12. The CDR3 reads CASSTQQGAFGEKLFF. The CDR3 DNA follows: TGTGCCAGCAGCACACAACAGGGGGCGTTTGGGGAAAAACTGTTTTTT.

This clone was seen only a few times. The rearrangement joins TRBV4-1 to TRBJ2-7; D perhaps matches TRBD2 (5 bases). Per the germline V gene, CDR1 is MGHRA and CDR2 is YSYEKL. V was clipped by 2 bases and J by 0 bases, with 11 bases between them. There are 15 residues in the CDR3. CDR3 loop: CASSQSGVVSYEQYF. DNA of the CDR3: TGCGCCAGCAGCCAAAGCGGCGTGGTCTCCTACGAGCAGTACTTC.